This record covers a single T cell receptor (beta chain). The read terminates 3 residues before the CDR3 end, so the remaining end is supplied by the germline J gene. Germline V gives CDR1 KGHSH, CDR2 LQKENI. This CDR3 is built from 16 residues. Trimming took 0 bases from V and 7 from J, leaving 15 bases between them. Prevalent HPV16 infections were excluded; only incident single HPV16 infections included. The sample belongs to a study of T cells in women clearing cervical HPV infection. The wider study: Donors had HPV16-related CIN3 or worse; 2 had invasive cancer.

Assay used: immunoSEQ multiplex PCR; TCRdb lists only in-frame clones, some missing. The sample includes about 20,000 clones. This sequence originates from a woman between 18 and 70 years old with a cervical HPV16 infection that either progressed to CIN3+ or cleared (not recorded which). The specimen sequenced was blood buffy coat. V usage is TRBV18 and J usage is TRBJ2-2, with a tentative D call TRBD1 (5 bases). CDR3 bases read: TGTGCCAGCTCACCACCGGCCACAAGGGGTAGCGGGGAG. Residues: CASSPPATRGSGE. The CDR3 in its entirety is CASSPPATRGSGELFF.